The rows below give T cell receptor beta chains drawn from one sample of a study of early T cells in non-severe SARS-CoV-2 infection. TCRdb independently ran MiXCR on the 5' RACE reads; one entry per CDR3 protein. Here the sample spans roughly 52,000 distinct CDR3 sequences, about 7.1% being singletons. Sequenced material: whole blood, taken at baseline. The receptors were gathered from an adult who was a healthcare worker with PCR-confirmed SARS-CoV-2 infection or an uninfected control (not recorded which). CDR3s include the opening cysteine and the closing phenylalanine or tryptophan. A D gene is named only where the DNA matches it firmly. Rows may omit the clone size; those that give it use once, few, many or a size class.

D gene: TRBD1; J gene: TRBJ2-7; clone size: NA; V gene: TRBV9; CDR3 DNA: TGTGCCAGCAGCGTAGGAGCAGGGGGCCATTACGAGCAGTACTTC; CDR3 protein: CASSVGAGGHYEQYF
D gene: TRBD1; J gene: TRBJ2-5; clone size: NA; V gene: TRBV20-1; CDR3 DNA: TGCAGTGCTGATAAGACAGGGGAAGAGACCCAGTACTTC; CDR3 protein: CSADKTGEETQYF
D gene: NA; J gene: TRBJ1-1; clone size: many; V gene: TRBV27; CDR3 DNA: TGTGCCAGCAGGTTGAACACTGAAGCTTTCTTT; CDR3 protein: CASRLNTEAFF
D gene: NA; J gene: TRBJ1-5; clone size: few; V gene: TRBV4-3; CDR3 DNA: TGCGCCCAGATAATTAGACAGGTTAATCAGCCCCAGCATTTT; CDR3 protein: CAQIIRQVNQPQHF
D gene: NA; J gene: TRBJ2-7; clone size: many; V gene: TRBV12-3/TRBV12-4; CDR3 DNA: TGTGCCAGCAGCCCCGGGCGGGGGCGTACGTACGAGCAGTACTTC; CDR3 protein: CASSPGRGRTYEQYF
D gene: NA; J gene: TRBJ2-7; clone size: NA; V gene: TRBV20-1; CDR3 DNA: TGCAGTGCTTCACCTGACTCAGCCTACGAGCAGTACTTC; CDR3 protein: CSASPDSAYEQYF
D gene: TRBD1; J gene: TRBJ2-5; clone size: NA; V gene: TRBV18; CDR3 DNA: TGTGCCAGCTCACCGGGACAGGGAGAGACCCAGTACTTC; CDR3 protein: CASSPGQGETQYF
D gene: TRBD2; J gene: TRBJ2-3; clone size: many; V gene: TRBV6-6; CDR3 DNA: TGTGCCAGCAGTTACCCACTATCTAGCGGGGGACGCACAGATACGCAGTATTTT; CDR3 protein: CASSYPLSSGGRTDTQYF
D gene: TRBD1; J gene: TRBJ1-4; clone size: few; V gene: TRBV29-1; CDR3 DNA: TGCAGCGGCACAGGGGCTTATAATGAAAAACTGTTTTTT; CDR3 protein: CSGTGAYNEKLFF
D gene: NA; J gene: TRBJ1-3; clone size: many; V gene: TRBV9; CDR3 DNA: TGTGCCAGCAGCGCCTCGGGGGTCTCTGGAAACACCATATATTTT; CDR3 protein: CASSASGVSGNTIYF
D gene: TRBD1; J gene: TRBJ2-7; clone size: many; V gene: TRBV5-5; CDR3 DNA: TGTGCCAGCAGCCAAGGACAGGTAAACTACGAGCAGTACTTC; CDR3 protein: CASSQGQVNYEQYF
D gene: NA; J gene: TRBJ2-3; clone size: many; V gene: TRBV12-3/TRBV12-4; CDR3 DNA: TGTGCCAGCAGTTATCCAGATACGCAGTATTTT; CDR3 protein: CASSYPDTQYF
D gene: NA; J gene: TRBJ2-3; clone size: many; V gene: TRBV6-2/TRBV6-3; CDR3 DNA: TGTGCCAGCATAAGGGACTTCACAGATACGCAGTATTTT; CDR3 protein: CASIRDFTDTQYF
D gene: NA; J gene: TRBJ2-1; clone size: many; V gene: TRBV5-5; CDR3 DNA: TGTGCCAGCAGCTTCCTTAGTACTTGGGAGCAGTTCTTC; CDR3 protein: CASSFLSTWEQFF
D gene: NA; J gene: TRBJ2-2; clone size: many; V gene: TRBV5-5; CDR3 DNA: TGTGCCAGCACCCCACGTTGGGTTACCGGGGAGCTGTTTTTT; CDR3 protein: CASTPRWVTGELFF
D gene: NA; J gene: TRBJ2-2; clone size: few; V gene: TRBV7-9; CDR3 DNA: TGTGCCAGCAGCGAAGTAAGGACCGGGGAGCTGTTTTTT; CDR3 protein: CASSEVRTGELFF
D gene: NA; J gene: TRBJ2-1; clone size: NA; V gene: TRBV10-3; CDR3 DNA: TGTGCCATCAGTGTCCTAGCTTCCAACAATGAGCAGTTCTTC; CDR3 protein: CAISVLASNNEQFF
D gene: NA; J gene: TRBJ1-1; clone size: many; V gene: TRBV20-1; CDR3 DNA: TGCAGTGCTAGATCGGACAGTAACACTGAAGCTTTCTTT; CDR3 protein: CSARSDSNTEAFF
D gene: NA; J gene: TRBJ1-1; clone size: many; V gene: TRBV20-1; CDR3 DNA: TGCAGTGCTAGAGATCTCGTGGGAGGCACTGAAGCTTTCTTT; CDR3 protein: CSARDLVGGTEAFF
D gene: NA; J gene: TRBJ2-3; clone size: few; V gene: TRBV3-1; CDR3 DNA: TGTGCCAGCAGCCAAGCGAGACTCCTATACACAGATACGCAGTATTTT; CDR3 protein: CASSQARLLYTDTQYF
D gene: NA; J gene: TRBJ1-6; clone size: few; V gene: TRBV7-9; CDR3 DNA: TGTGCCAGCGATCTTAGCTCCTATAATTCACCCCTCCACTTT; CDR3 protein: CASDLSSYNSPLHF
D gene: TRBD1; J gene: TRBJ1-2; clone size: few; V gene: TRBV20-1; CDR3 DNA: TGCAGTGCTAGATCGGACAGGGGTTCACCATATGGCTACACCTTC; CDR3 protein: CSARSDRGSPYGYTF
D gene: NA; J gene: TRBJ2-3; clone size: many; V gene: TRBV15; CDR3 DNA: TGTGCCACCAGCAGCGGGAGCACAGATACGCAGTATTTT; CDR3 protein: CATSSGSTDTQYF
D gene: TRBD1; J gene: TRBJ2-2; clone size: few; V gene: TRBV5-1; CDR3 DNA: TGCGCCAGCCGCCCTCCCGGGACAGGGGACACCGGGGAGCTGTTTTTT; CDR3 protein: CASRPPGTGDTGELFF
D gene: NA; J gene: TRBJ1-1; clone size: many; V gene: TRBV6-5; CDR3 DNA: TGTGCCAGCAGTTATATGGGGCGTACTGAAGCTTTCTTT; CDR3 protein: CASSYMGRTEAFF
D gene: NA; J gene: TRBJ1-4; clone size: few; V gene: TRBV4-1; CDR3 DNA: TGCGCCAGCAGGGATGGAAAACTGTTTTTT; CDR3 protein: CASRDGKLFF
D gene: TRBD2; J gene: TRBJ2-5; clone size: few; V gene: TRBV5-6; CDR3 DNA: TGTGCCAGCAGCTTGTCCGGGACTACTGAGACCCAGTACTTC; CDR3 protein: CASSLSGTTETQYF
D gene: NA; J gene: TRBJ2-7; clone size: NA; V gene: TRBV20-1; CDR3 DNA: TGCAGTGCCCTCCAGGGGGGCTTTTCCTACGAGCAGTACTTC; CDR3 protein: CSALQGGFSYEQYF
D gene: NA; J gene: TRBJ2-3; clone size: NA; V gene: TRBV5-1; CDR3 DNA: TGCGCCAGCAGCTTTACGGGCGGCACAGATACGCAGTATTTT; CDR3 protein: CASSFTGGTDTQYF
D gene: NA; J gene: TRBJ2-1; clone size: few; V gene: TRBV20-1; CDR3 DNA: TGCAGTGCCAAGACTCGCGCCTACAATGAGCAGTTCTTC; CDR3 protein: CSAKTRAYNEQFF
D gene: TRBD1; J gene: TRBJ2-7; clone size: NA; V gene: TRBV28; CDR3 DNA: TGTGCCAGCAGTCCTCCCTTCGGACAGGGCTACGAGCAGTACTTC; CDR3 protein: CASSPPFGQGYEQYF
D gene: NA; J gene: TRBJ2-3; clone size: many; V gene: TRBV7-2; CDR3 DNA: TGTGCCAGCAGCCTCCAGTTAGTCGCAGATACGCAGTATTTT; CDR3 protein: CASSLQLVADTQYF
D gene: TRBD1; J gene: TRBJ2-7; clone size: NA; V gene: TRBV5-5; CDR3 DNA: TGTGCCAGCAGCTTGGCAGGGGGTGGACGGTACGAGCAGTACTTC; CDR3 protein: CASSLAGGGRYEQYF
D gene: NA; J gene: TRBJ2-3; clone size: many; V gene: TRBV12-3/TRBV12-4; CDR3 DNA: TGTGCCAGCAGTTTCGATAACCCTAGCACAGATACGCAGTATTTT; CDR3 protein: CASSFDNPSTDTQYF
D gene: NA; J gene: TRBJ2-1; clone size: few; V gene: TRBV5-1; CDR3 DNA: TGCGCCAGCAGCCTTGACTCAGGGGGGGTCGAGCAGTTCTTC; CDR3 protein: CASSLDSGGVEQFF
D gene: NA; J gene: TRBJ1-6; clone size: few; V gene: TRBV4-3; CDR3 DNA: TGCGCCAGCAGCACGAGGGCGGAGAATTCACCCCTCCACTTT; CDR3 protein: CASSTRAENSPLHF
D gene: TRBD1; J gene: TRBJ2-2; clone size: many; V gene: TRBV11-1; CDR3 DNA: TGTGCCAGCAGCCGTCGACAGGGGGGTAGCACCGGGGAGCTGTTTTTT; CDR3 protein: CASSRRQGGSTGELFF